The entry below describes one T cell receptor (beta chain). Authors' processing steps: For nucleated cells, counts were estimated from reference gene primer amplification. Here immunoSEQ multiplex PCR was the method, and the copy in TCRdb shows in-frame clones only, minus some. V and J calls and clone size are given by that table; D and trimming were obtained from the DNA. The table lists 200,000 to 300,000 clones, about 91% of them singletons. This entry is derived from a study of blood T cell repertoires in COVID-19. Participants spanned ages about 18 to 100 years and resided in around 25 US areas. Germline-derived CDR1 and CDR2 are MNHNS and SASEGT. The CDR3 spans 15 residues. Trimming took 2 bases from V and 4 from J; bases not matched to a gene: 2.

This receptor was obtained from a woman aged 40 to 55 with acute COVID-19. Sequencing was carried out using PBMCs or T cells enriched from blood (not recorded which). The chain links TRBV6-1 to TRBJ2-5; 12 bases are shared with TRBD2. CDR3 DNA: TGTGCCAGCAGTGAACTAGCGGGGGGGCCAGAGACCCAGTACTTC. Its protein product is CASSELAGGPETQYF.